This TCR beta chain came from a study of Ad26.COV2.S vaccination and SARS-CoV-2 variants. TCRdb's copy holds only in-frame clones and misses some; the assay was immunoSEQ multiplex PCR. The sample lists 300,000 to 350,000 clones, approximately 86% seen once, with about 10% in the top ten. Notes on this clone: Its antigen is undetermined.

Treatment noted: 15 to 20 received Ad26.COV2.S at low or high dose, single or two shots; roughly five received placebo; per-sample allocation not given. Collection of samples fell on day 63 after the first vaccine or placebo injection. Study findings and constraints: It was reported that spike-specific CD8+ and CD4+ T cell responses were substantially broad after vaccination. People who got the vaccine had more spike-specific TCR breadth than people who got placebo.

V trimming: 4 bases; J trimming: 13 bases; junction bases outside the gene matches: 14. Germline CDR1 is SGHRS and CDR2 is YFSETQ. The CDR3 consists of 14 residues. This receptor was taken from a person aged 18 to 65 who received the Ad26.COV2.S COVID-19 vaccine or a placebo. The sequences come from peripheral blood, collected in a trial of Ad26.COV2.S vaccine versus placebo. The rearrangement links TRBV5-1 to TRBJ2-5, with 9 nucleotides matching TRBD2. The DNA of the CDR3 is TGCGCCAGCAGCAGCGGGGCCTCCGGGACTAGCCCGTACTTC. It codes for CASSSGASGTSPYF. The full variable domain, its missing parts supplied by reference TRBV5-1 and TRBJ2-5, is KAGVTQTPRYLIKTRGQQVTLSCSPISGHRSVSWYQQTPGQGLQFLFEYFSETQRNKGNFPGRFSGRQFSNSRSEMNVSTLELGDSALYLCASSSGASGTSPYFGPGTRLLVL.